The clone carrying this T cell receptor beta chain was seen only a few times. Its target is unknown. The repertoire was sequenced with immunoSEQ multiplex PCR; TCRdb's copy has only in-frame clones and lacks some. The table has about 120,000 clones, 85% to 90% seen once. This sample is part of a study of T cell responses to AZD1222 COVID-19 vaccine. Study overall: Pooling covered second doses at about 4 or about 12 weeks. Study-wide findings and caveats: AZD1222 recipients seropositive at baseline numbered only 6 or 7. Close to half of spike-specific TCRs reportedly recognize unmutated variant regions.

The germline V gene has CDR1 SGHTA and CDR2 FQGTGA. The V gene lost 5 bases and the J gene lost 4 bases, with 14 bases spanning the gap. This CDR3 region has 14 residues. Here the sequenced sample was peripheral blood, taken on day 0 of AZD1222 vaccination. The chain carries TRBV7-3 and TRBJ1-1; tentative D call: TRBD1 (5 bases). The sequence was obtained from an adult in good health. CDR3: CASSPAGLGTEAFF. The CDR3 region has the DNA TGTGCCAGCAGCCCGGCAGGGTTGGGCACTGAAGCTTTCTTT.